Reported below is one TCR beta chain. Its matching antigen is unknown. Germline V gene data show CDR1 as MNHNS and CDR2 as SASEGT. V shed 4 bases, J shed 5 bases, and the junction held 3 bases outside the gene matches. The CDR3 length is 14 residues. With 60 Vbeta and 13 Jbeta primers, the PCR was carried out. Under the authors' procedure: An analysis performed later counted roughly 80 million unique TCR beta chains (roughly 9.9 million of them shared). Libraries were prepared by immunoSEQ multiplex PCR; TCRdb keeps only in-frame clonotypes and omits some of them. V and J calls and clone size come straight from that table; D and trimming were deduced from the DNA. The table shows about 130,000 clones, with roughly four fifths occurring only once. These data come from a study of cytomegalovirus exposure and HLA in healthy donors. Study summary: The Caucasian-associated ancestry cluster contained more than 75% of the roughly 400 genotyped donors. Study outcomes and limitations: When the data were analyzed later, several of the most significant clusters appeared to be linked to common viral pathogens. Later on, an analysis showed TCR association rates differing by HLA locus, with DRB1 the most and HLA-C the fewest.

The sequenced sample consisted of PBMCs. This TCR was sampled from a woman aged 45-59 years in good health and CMV-seronegative. The rearrangement uses TRBV6-1 and TRBJ2-7; 12 nucleotides agree with TRBD1. The CDR3 region is CASSGDRGLDEQYV. The CDR3 bases are TGTGCCAGCAGTGGGGACAGGGGGCTAGACGAGCAGTACGTC.